This T cell receptor (beta chain) comes out of a study of T cells in Graves' hyperthyroidism and ophthalmopathy. Germline CDR1 is SGHTA and CDR2 is FQGTGA. CDR3 length: 14 residues. V gave up 8 bases and J gave up 1 base, with 14 bases separating them. RNA transcripts were the template for amplifying TCR beta CDR3 regions. The study used the HTBI primer set for a first-round RT-PCR of the TCR CDR3. TCRdb passed the multiplex PCR reads through MiXCR, listing each CDR3 protein once. Altogether 650,000 to 800,000 distinct CDR3 sequences are present, less than 45% being singletons, with the ten largest covering about 7.7%.

The receptor's source is an adult man with Graves' disease, either hyperthyroidism or ophthalmopathy (not recorded which). V and J are TRBV7-3 and TRBJ1-1, with D maybe TRBD1 (5 bases). Material for sequencing was peripheral blood or thyroid tissue (not recorded which). This CDR3 reads CASAEGQTNTEAFF. The CDR3 nucleotides read TGTGCCAGCGCGGAGGGGCAGACGAACACTGAAGCTTTCTTT.